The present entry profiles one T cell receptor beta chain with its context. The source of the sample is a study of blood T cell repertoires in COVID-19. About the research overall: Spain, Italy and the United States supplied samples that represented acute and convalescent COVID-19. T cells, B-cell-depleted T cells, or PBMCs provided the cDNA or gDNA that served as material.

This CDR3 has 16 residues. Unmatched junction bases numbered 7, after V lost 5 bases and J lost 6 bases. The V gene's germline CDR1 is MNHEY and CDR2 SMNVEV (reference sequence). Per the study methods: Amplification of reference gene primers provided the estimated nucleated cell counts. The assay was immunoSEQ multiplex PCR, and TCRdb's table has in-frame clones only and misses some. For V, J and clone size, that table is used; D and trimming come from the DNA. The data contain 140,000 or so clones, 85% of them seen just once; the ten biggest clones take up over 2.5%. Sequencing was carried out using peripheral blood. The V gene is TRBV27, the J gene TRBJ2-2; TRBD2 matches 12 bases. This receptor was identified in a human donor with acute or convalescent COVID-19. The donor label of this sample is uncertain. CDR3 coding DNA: TGTGCCAGCAGTGCGGGGACTAGCGGGTGGGCCGGGGAGCTGTTTTTT. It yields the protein CASSAGTSGWAGELFF.